Shown below are 30 T cell receptor beta chains from a single sample sequenced in a study of STAT5B mutations in CD4+ large granular lymphocyte leukemia. Sequencing was performed with immunoSEQ multiplex PCR; in TCRdb, only in-frame clones are kept and a portion is missing. Of 25,000 to 35,000 clones listed, 70% to 80% are singletons. What was sequenced was CD4+ T cells from blood buffy coats. Receptors originate from a human donor in good health.

This rearrangement joins TRBV10-1 to TRBJ1-1; the D is unclear. Between the trimmed V and J ends, which lost 2 bases and 3 bases, there was a span of 13 bases. Germline assignment: CDR1 WNHNN and CDR2 SYGVQD (reference sequence). CDR3 size: 15 residues. This CDR3 is CASSERASGDTEAFF. As DNA, the CDR3 is TGCGCCAGCAGTGAGAGGGCTTCGGGCGACACTGAAGCTTTCTTT.

This chain links TRBV7-8 with TRBJ2-1, with D perhaps TRBD1 (6 bases). The germline gives CDR1 SGHVS, CDR2 FQNEAQ. The CDR3 consists of 16 residues. Trimming stripped 1 base from V and 6 bases from J, with 16 bases between. CDR3 protein: CASSLEWTADGNEQFF. The CDR3 DNA reads TGTGCCAGCAGCTTAGAGTGGACAGCCGACGGCAATGAGCAGTTCTTC. Combining the CDR3 with reference TRBV7-8 and TRBJ2-1 gives the whole variable domain GAGVSQSPRYKVAKRGQDVALRCDPISGHVSLFWYQQALGQGPEFLTYFQNEAQLDKSGLPSDRFFAERPEGSVSTLKIQRTQQEDSAVYLCASSLEWTADGNEQFFGPGTRLTVL.

The chain has TRBV7-9 and TRBJ1-3; a weak D match, TRBD1 (6 bases). V was cut by 5 bases and J by 0 bases, with 11 bases left in between. From germline, CDR1 is SEHNR and CDR2 FQNEAQ (reference sequence). CDR3 length: 15 amino acids. CDR3 amino acids: CASSEGDNSGNTIYF. CDR3 bases: TGTGCCAGCAGCGAGGGGGACAACTCTGGAAACACCATATATTTT.

This clone was found once. This sequence joins TRBV2 and TRBJ1-3; D is uncertain. Trimming left V 7 bases short and J 0 bases short, with 10 bases between. The CDR3 runs 14 residues. In germline, CDR1 is SNHLY, CDR2 FYNNEI. CDR3 sequence (DNA): TGTGCCAGCATGCTAGACTCCTCTGGAAACACCATATATTTT. Amino acids: CASMLDSSGNTIYF.

This chain connects TRBV6-1 to TRBJ1-1, with D possibly TRBD1 on 5 matching bases. The CDR3 loop spans 14 amino acids. Germline V gives CDR1 MNHNS, CDR2 SASEGT. V lost 3 bases and J lost 5, with 13 bases in between. CDR3 nucleotide sequence: TGTGCCAGCAGTGACTTGGGACCCGGGACTGAAGCTTTCTTT. Amino acid sequence: CASSDLGPGTEAFF.

The chain employs TRBV9 and TRBJ1-5, with 7 bases matching TRBD1. There are 14 residues in the CDR3. V was clipped by 3 bases and J by 4 bases; unmatched bases: 4. In germline, CDR1 is SGDLS, CDR2 YYNGEE. CDR3 in amino acids: CASSASGGNQPQHF. DNA of the CDR3: TGTGCCAGCAGCGCTTCAGGGGGAAATCAGCCCCAGCATTTT.

The chain employs TRBV5-1 and TRBJ2-5; TRBD2 aligns across 8 bases. The J call is doubtful: the DNA matches TRBJ2-7 better. The CDR3 has 14 residues. Per the germline V gene, CDR1 is SGHRS and CDR2 is YFSETQ. CDR3 loop: CASSAGGGQDEQYF. The CDR3 DNA is TGCGCCAGCAGCGCCGGCGGGGGGCAGGACGAGCAGTACTTC.

CDR3 nucleotide sequence: TGTGCCTGGCCTTCGACAGAACCTCCCTATGGCTACACCTTC. Translated: CAWPSTEPPYGYTF. The chain employs TRBV30 and TRBJ1-2, with a tentative D call TRBD1 (5 bases). Germline V gene data show CDR1 as GTSNPN and CDR2 as SVGIG (reference sequence). Deletions cut 5 bases from V and 4 bases from J, with 17 bases between. The CDR3 is made up of 14 amino acids.

This clone was detected once. CDR3 nucleotide sequence: TGCGCCAGCAGCGGGCCAGGGAGCCCAAACACCGGGGAGCTGTTTTTT. Translation: CASSGPGSPNTGELFF. The chain links TRBV5-1 to TRBJ2-2, with D perhaps matching TRBD1 or TRBD2 (5 bases each). Germline V gives CDR1 SGHRS, CDR2 YFSETQ. The CDR3 runs to 16 residues. The V end lost 4 bases, the J end lost 2 bases, and 15 bases lay between the germline ends.

V is TRBV28 and J is TRBJ2-7; D may match TRBD1 or TRBD2 (6 bases each). V was clipped by 8 bases and J by 10 bases, with 21 bases between them. Germline CDR1 MDHEN, CDR2 SYDVKM. CDR3 length: 13 residues. As DNA, the CDR3 is TGTGCCAGCGGGGGGCAGTGGATAAACCACCAGTACTTC. It codes for CASGGQWINHQYF.

Written as DNA, the CDR3 is TGTGCCAGCTCACTGGGCAGGGGGCGTGCTGAAGCTTTCTTT. Its protein product is CASSLGRGRAEAFF. The chain combines TRBV18 with TRBJ1-1; TRBD1 matches at 8 bases. This CDR3 region has 14 residues. The germline CDR1 and CDR2 sequences are KGHSH and LQKENI. The ends lost 4 bases at V and 6 bases at J; junction bases unmatched: 7.

J is TRBJ1-2 and V is TRBV27; perhaps TRBD1 as D (5 bases). Trimming took 7 bases from V and 8 from J, leaving 20 bases between them. CDR1 and CDR2 from the germline V gene are MNHEY and SMNVEV (reference sequence). This CDR3 is 14 amino acids long. Here the CDR3 reads CASKGVIRDQGYTF. The CDR3 nucleotides are TGTGCCAGCAAAGGGGTTATAAGAGATCAAGGCTACACCTTC.

The rearrangement uses TRBV7-8 and TRBJ2-7; 11 bases fit TRBD2. There are 15 residues in the CDR3. J was trimmed by 0 bases and V by 3 bases; bases with no gene match: 1. CDR1 and CDR2 (germline): SGHVS, FQNEAQ. CDR3 nucleotide sequence: TGTGCCAGCAGCTTTGGACTAGCGGGCTCCTACGAGCAGTACTTC. It is translated as CASSFGLAGSYEQYF. Drawing the rest from reference TRBV7-8 and TRBJ2-7, the complete variable domain is GAGVSQSPRYKVAKRGQDVALRCDPISGHVSLFWYQQALGQGPEFLTYFQNEAQLDKSGLPSDRFFAERPEGSVSTLKIQRTQQEDSAVYLCASSFGLAGSYEQYFGPGTRLTVT.

The chain's CDR3 is CASSGYRARGTEAFF. The CDR3 nucleotides read TGTGCCAGCAGTGGCTACAGGGCGAGGGGCACTGAAGCTTTCTTT. This chain joins TRBV6-1 and TRBJ1-1; a weak D match, TRBD1 (6 bases). V lost 4 bases and J lost 4, with 16 bases in between. The CDR3 sequence is 15 residues long. Germline assignment: CDR1 MNHNS and CDR2 SASEGT.

This clone has only one observation. The chain employs TRBV7-2 and TRBJ1-5, with TRBD1 matching 7 bases. Germline-derived CDR1 and CDR2 are SGHTA and FQGNSA. With V trimmed by 0 bases and J by 2 bases, 1 base remained unmatched. This CDR3 spans 15 amino acids. The CDR3 sequence is CASSLAGGGNQPQHF. CDR3 nucleotide sequence: TGTGCCAGCAGCTTAGCAGGGGGCGGCAATCAGCCCCAGCATTTT.

This clone has a handful of counts. The V call is TRBV19, the J call TRBJ1-5; D remains ambiguous. Trimming pared 1 base from V and 5 bases from J, leaving 9 bases between. CDR1 LNHDA and CDR2 SQIVND come from the germline V gene (reference sequence). This CDR3 comprises 14 residues. CDR3 residues: CASSIARKDQPQHF. The CDR3 region has the DNA TGTGCCAGTAGTATAGCACGGAAAGATCAGCCCCAGCATTTT.

This clone was picked up one time. The chain uses TRBV29-1 and TRBJ1-2; no reliable D call. The CDR3 length is 16 residues. Germline loops: CDR1 SQVTM, CDR2 ANQGSEA. V was cut by 5 bases and J by 1 base, with 20 bases left in between. CDR3: CSVTGRLTSGNYGYTF. The CDR3 DNA sequence: TGCAGCGTTACTGGCCGTTTGACCAGTGGTAACTATGGCTACACCTTC.

In DNA, the CDR3 is TGTGCCAGCAGTTATCGGCAGGGGGGTGGCTACACCTTC. It translates to CASSYRQGGGYTF. The rearrangement joins TRBV6-5 to TRBJ1-2; 7 bases agree with TRBD1. With V trimmed by 3 bases and J by 7 bases, 5 bases remained unmatched. Germline V gene lookup returns CDR1 MNHEY and CDR2 SVGAGI. The CDR3 totals 13 residues.

The chain combines TRBV4-1 with TRBJ2-1, with TRBD2 matching over 10 bases. The germline V gene encodes CDR1 MGHRA and CDR2 YSYEKL. The ends lost 0 bases at V and 8 bases at J; junction bases unmatched: 10. This CDR3 is 17 amino acids long. The CDR3 DNA reads as TGCGCCAGCAGCCAAGATGCCAGCGGGGGGGCCGTAGATGAGCAGTTCTTC. As protein: CASSQDASGGAVDEQFF.

The count of this clone is one. CDR3 amino acids: CASSFSSGTGRTGELFF. In nucleotides, the CDR3 is TGTGCCAGCAGCTTCTCCTCCGGGACAGGGCGAACCGGGGAGCTGTTTTTT. The chain uses TRBV11-2 and TRBJ2-2; the match to TRBD1 covers 9 bases. The CDR3 is made up of 17 amino acids. Looked up from germline, CDR1 is SGHAT and CDR2 is FQNNGV. V was pared by 3 bases and J by 5 bases, with 10 bases of the junction left unmatched.

V is TRBV5-6 and J is TRBJ2-1, with TRBD2 identical over 8 bases. Germline V gives CDR1 SGHDT, CDR2 YYEEEE. The CDR3 is 11 residues long. The junction had 1 base not matched to a gene; V was cut back by 5 bases and J by 9 bases. This CDR3 reads CASRRGAEQFF. The CDR3 nucleotides are TGTGCCAGCAGGCGGGGGGCTGAGCAGTTCTTC.

The rearrangement uses TRBV5-1 and TRBJ2-7; D unresolved. The V end was cut by 0 bases, the J end by 3 bases, with 10 bases between. The CDR3 loop spans 14 amino acids. The germline CDR1 and CDR2 sequences are SGHRS and YFSETQ. CDR3 loop: CASSLVATVYEQYF. The CDR3 DNA reads TGCGCCAGCAGCTTGGTAGCCACAGTCTACGAGCAGTACTTC.

The V gene is TRBV19, the J gene TRBJ1-2; no definite D call. The CDR3 has 15 amino acids. The V end was cut by 11 bases, the J end by 6 bases, with 25 bases between. Germline CDR1 LNHDA, CDR2 SQIVND (reference sequence). CDR3 bases: TGTGCCGCCCGGAGTCTCCTCTTATCTCCTAATGGCTACACCTTC. Protein product: CAARSLLLSPNGYTF.

The genes are TRBV6-6 and TRBJ1-1; TRBD1 aligns across 9 bases. This CDR3 comprises 14 residues. Germline CDR1 reads MNHNY; CDR2 reads SVGAGI (reference sequence). J gave up 3 bases and V 5 bases, and 4 bases lay outside the gene matches. The CDR3 DNA reads TGTGCCAGCAGTACACAGGGGGCGTACACTGAAGCTTTCTTT. Protein sequence: CASSTQGAYTEAFF.

This chain links TRBV6-4 with TRBJ1-2; the D is unclear. With 5 bases removed from V and 4 bases from J, the gap between germline ends came to 11 bases. The CDR3 runs to 13 residues. CDR1 and CDR2 (germline): MRHNA, SNTAGT. CDR3 loop: CASSRESGYGYTF. In DNA form, the CDR3 reads TGTGCCAGCAGTCGGGAGTCGGGCTATGGCTACACCTTC.

This clone was picked up one time. The CDR3 DNA reads TGCGCCAGCAGCCCTTACGAGCGGGGGGGCACAGATACGCAGTATTTT. Its translation: CASSPYERGGTDTQYF. The chain combines TRBV5-1 with TRBJ2-3, with 9 bases identical to TRBD2. The CDR3 contains 16 residues. The V and J ends lost 4 bases and 1 base, in that order; junction bases with no gene match: 7. Germline V CDR1 and CDR2: SGHRS, YFSETQ. Using reference TRBV5-1 and TRBJ2-3 for the parts outside the CDR3, the full variable domain is KAGVTQTPRYLIKTRGQQVTLSCSPISGHRSVSWYQQTPGQGLQFLFEYFSETQRNKGNFPGRFSGRQFSNSRSEMNVSTLELGDSALYLCASSPYERGGTDTQYFGPGTRLTVL.

The rearrangement joins TRBV19 to TRBJ1-1, with 9 bases fitting TRBD1. After removal of 8 bases from V and 1 base from J, the junction contained 14 bases not matched to a gene. This CDR3 contains 17 residues. Germline V CDR1 and CDR2: LNHDA, SQIVND (reference sequence). For the CDR3, the DNA is TGTGCCAGTGGGAGGGGGACAGGGTATATCACGAACACTGAAGCTTTCTTT. This encodes CASGRGTGYITNTEAFF.

This chain joins TRBV28 and TRBJ2-1; 10 nucleotides line up with TRBD2. This CDR3 comprises 15 residues. V lost 6 bases and J lost 10; bases outside the gene matches: 12. Germline V gene data show CDR1 as MDHEN and CDR2 as SYDVKM. CDR3 bases: TGTGCCAGCAGCACAAGCGGGGGGGCCGGCTGGGAGCAGTTCTTC. It translates to CASSTSGGAGWEQFF.

This chain links TRBV21-1 with TRBJ1-6. TRBV21-1 is a pseudogene segment. This CDR3 comprises 11 residues. CDR3 protein: CASRLNSPLHF. In nucleotides, the CDR3 is TGTGCCAGCAGGCTTAATTCACCCCTCCACTTT.

V and J are TRBV14 and TRBJ2-6; TRBD2 matches at 14 bases. CDR3 length equals 19 residues. CDR1 and CDR2 from the germline V gene are SGHDN and FVKESK. V lost 5 bases and J lost 0; bases outside the gene matches: 6. The CDR3 region is CASSSGLAGALSGANVLTF. The CDR3 nucleotides read TGTGCCAGCAGCTCGGGACTAGCGGGGGCCCTCTCTGGGGCCAACGTCCTGACTTTC.